A single sample gave rise to the 8 T cell receptor beta chains below, sequenced in a study of persistence of HIV-infected CD4 T cells. Lysates of CMV-infected fibroblasts at approximately 9.6 ug/mL stimulated these cells. CD4+ T cells upregulating both CD40 ligand and CD69 were sorted as responding cells. The libraries were made with immunoSEQ version 4 in survey mode. Data came from immunoSEQ multiplex PCR; TCRdb stores just in-frame clones and leaves some out. The data contain 15,000 to 20,000 clones, about two thirds of them singletons. These TCRs' antigens remain unknown. The sample here was CD4+ T cells sorted from PBMCs after roughly 18-hour stimulation, taken from a patient who received antiretroviral therapy. These receptors were taken from an adult woman with HIV who was CMV-seropositive.

The chain carries TRBV6-5 and TRBJ1-5; possibly TRBD1 for D (6 bases). Germline V gene lookup returns CDR1 MNHEY and CDR2 SVGAGI. Deletions cut 6 bases from V and 5 bases from J, with 17 bases between. This CDR3 comprises 15 residues. The CDR3 bases are TGTGCCAGCAGCGCCCTGGGACAATCCCATCAGCCCCAGCATTTT. This sequence encodes CASSALGQSHQPQHF.

A few counts support this clone. At one end the junction does not follow the germline gene, possibly because of a read error. The chain is built from TRBV6-5 and TRBJ1-5; D gene unclear. CDR3 length: 14 amino acids. Germline values: CDR1 MNHEY, CDR2 SVGAGI. The CDR3 nucleotides read TGTGCCAGCAGTAACTCACGGTGGGGACAGCCCCAGCATTTT. Amino acid sequence: CASSNSRWGQPQHF.

The chain couples TRBV19 to TRBJ2-7; 7 nucleotides line up with TRBD1. Germline lookup yields CDR1 LNHDA and CDR2 SQIVND (reference sequence). This CDR3 contains 13 residues. The trim removed 6 bases at V and 7 bases at J, leaving 9 bases unmatched. The CDR3 loop is CASRRDSTREQYF. The CDR3 region has the DNA TGTGCCAGTAGGAGGGACAGCACGAGAGAGCAGTACTTC.

The chain uses TRBV7-8 and TRBJ2-7, with unresolved D. The V gene lost 5 bases and the J gene lost 1 base, with 9 bases spanning the gap. The CDR3 totals 13 residues. Germline CDR1 SGHVS, CDR2 FQNEAQ. The CDR3: CASSRAESYEQYF. The CDR3, as DNA: TGTGCCAGCAGCCGGGCGGAGTCCTACGAGCAGTACTTC.

The chain combines TRBV3-1 (or the pseudogene TRBV3-2) with TRBJ1-1; D ambiguous. The CDR3 extends over 14 amino acids. The germline V gene has CDR1 LGHDT and CDR2 YNNKEL (reference sequence). V was pared by 7 bases and J by 2 bases, with 14 bases between. The CDR3 spells CASTSKRRNTEAFF. The CDR3 coding sequence is TGTGCCAGCACCTCTAAACGAAGAAACACTGAAGCTTTCTTT.

The chain carries TRBV7-5 and TRBJ2-1; no DNA check was done on the table's D call, TRBD2. TRBV7-5 is a documented pseudogene. The CDR3 runs 16 residues. In nucleotides, the CDR3 is TGTGCCAGAAGCTTAGTTGGTCGAAGAACTAACAATGAGCAGTTCTTC. The encoded protein is CARSLVGRRTNNEQFF.

The count of this clone is one. CDR3 in amino acids: CASTSPNQPQHF. The CDR3 nucleotides are TGTGCCAGCACTTCTCCCAATCAGCCCCAGCATTTT. The rearrangement links TRBV6-5 to TRBJ1-5; D is unresolved. The CDR3 length is 12 residues. V lost 7 bases to trimming and J lost 3 bases, with 7 bases between them. Looked up from germline, CDR1 is MNHEY and CDR2 is SVGAGI.

The chain uses TRBV4-2 and TRBJ1-3; the match to TRBD1 covers 9 bases. With 4 bases clipped from V and 4 bases from J, the junction kept 14 bases outside the gene matches. The CDR3 has 18 residues. Germline lookup yields CDR1 LGHNA and CDR2 YNFKEQ. CDR3: CASSRGGGGTGPGNTIYF. CDR3 sequence (DNA): TGTGCCAGCAGCCGGGGGGGCGGCGGGACAGGGCCCGGAAACACCATATATTTT.